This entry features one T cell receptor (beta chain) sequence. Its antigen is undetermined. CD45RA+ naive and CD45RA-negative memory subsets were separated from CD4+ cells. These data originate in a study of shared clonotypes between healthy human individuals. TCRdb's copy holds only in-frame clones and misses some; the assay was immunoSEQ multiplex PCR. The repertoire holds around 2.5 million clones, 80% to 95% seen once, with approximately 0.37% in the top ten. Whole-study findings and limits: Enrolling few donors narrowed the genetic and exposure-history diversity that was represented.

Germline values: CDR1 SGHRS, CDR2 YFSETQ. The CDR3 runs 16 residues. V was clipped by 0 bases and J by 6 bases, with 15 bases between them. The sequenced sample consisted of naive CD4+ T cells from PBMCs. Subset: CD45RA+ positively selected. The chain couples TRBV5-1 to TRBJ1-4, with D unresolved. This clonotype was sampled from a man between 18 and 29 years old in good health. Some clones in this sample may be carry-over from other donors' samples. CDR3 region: CASSLGTYPPDEKLFF. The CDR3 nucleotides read TGCGCCAGCAGCTTGGGGACCTACCCCCCGGATGAAAAACTGTTTTTT.